What follows describes a single T cell receptor (beta chain). Some clones are missing from TCRdb's copy, which holds only in-frame ones; the method was immunoSEQ multiplex PCR. The repertoire holds under 400,000 clones, approximately 93% seen once, with under 7% in the top ten. These data originate in a study of brain T cells in children with intractable seizures. The CDR3 sequence is 14 residues long. V shed 1 base and J 3 bases; nucleotides not matched to a gene: 2. Germline V gene data show CDR1 as SGHNT and CDR2 as YENEEA. The time point: blood from clinic visit 5 months post-surgery; TSC patient then seizure free.

The rearrangement joins TRBV11-3 to TRBJ2-7; 8 positions match TRBD1. Sequencing used peripheral blood, obtained more than 4 months after surgery. This receptor was identified in a boy younger than two with tuberous sclerosis and intractable seizures. This CDR3 is CASSLGTGLYEQYF. The DNA of the CDR3 is TGTGCCAGCAGCTTAGGGACAGGGCTCTACGAGCAGTACTTC.